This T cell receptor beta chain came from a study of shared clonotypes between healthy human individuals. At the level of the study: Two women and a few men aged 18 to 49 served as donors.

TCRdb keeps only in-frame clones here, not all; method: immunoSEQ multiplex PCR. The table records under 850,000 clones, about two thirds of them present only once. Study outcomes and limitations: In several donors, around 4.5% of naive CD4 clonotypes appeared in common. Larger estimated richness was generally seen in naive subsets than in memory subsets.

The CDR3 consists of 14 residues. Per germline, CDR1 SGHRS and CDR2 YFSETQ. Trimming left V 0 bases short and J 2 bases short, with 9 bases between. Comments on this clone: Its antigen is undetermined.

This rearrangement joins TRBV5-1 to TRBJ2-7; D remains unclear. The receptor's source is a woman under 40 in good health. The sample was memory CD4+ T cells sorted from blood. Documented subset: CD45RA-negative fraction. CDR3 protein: CASSLDQTAYEQYF. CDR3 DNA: TGCGCCAGCAGCTTGGACCAGACGGCCTACGAGCAGTACTTC.